One and the same sample provided the 17 T cell receptor beta chains below, sequenced in a study of CD8+ T cells in alopecia areata. RNA extraction was followed by reverse transcription into cDNA, which acted as the sequencing template. Sequenced by immunoSEQ multiplex PCR; TCRdb stores in-frame clones only, minus some. The sample shows 120,000 to 150,000 clones, 86% of them seen only once. Regarding treatment: oral pan-JAK inhibitor, 5-10 mg twice daily. The specimen was CD8+ T cells sorted from blood, collected at week 4, from a patient treated with tofacitinib. Receptors originate from a human donor with alopecia areata.

This rearrangement joins TRBV27 to TRBJ2-3, with D unclear. In germline, CDR1 is MNHEY, CDR2 SMNVEV (reference sequence). Between the trimmed V and J ends, which lost 7 bases and 0 bases, there was a span of 11 bases. There are 14 residues in the CDR3. The CDR3 bases are TGTGCCAGCATGGTCGGTCCTAGCACAGATACGCAGTATTTT. Amino acids: CASMVGPSTDTQYF.

In this sample, this clone turned up once. The rearrangement links TRBV27 to TRBJ2-7, with D unresolved. This CDR3 contains 12 residues. Germline values: CDR1 MNHEY, CDR2 SMNVEV (reference sequence). The V end lost 6 bases, the J end lost 4 bases, and 10 bases lay between the germline ends. The CDR3 spells CASSGNGYEQYF. CDR3 nucleotides: TGTGCCAGCAGCGGCAACGGGTACGAGCAGTACTTC.

The chain joins TRBV27 to TRBJ2-1; TRBD1 might be the D (6 bases). Deletions cut 6 bases from V and 4 bases from J, with 13 bases between. The CDR3 length is 14 residues. CDR1 is MNHEY, CDR2 SMNVEV, per germline (reference sequence). Here the CDR3 DNA reads TGTGCCAGCAGGGGGGCCCCCTGGTACAATGAGCAGTTCTTC. Protein product: CASRGAPWYNEQFF.

V usage is TRBV14 and J usage is TRBJ2-3; perhaps TRBD2 as D (6 bases). V was clipped by 1 base and J by 9 bases, with 26 bases between them. Germline V lookup: CDR1 SGHDN, CDR2 FVKESK. The CDR3 covers 18 residues. DNA of the CDR3: TGTGCCAGCAGCCAAGTCCCCTCCGGGACTCCCCCCTGGGGGACGCAGTATTTT. The encoded protein is CASSQVPSGTPPWGTQYF.

V is TRBV7-3 and J is TRBJ1-1; D is perhaps TRBD1 (5 bases). V was pared by 0 bases and J by 1 base, with 6 bases between. The CDR3 has 14 residues. Germline CDR1 reads SGHTA; CDR2 reads FQGTGA. The CDR3 nucleotides read TGTGCCAGCAGCTTAACAGGGACGAACACTGAAGCTTTCTTT. As protein: CASSLTGTNTEAFF. Full variable domain (remainder filled in from reference TRBV7-3 and TRBJ1-1): GAGVSQTPSNKVTEKGKYVELRCDPISGHTALYWYRQSLGQGPEFLIYFQGTGAADDSGLPNDRFFAVRPEGSVSTLKIQRTERGDSAVYLCASSLTGTNTEAFFGQGTRLTVV.

J is TRBJ2-7 and V is TRBV11-2; the match to TRBD1 covers 10 bases. Losses at the gene ends were 1 base for V and 0 bases for J; bases not matched to a gene: 0. CDR1 is SGHAT and CDR2 is FQNNGV in the germline V gene. CDR3 size: 15 residues. The CDR3 nucleotides read TGTGCCAGCAGCTTAGGGACAGGGGGCTCCTACGAGCAGTACTTC. It is translated as CASSLGTGGSYEQYF.

This chain uses TRBV29-1 with TRBJ2-1; D is perhaps TRBD1 (6 bases). Germline assignment: CDR1 SQVTM and CDR2 ANQGSEA. The CDR3 contains 14 residues. V was trimmed by 3 bases and J by 0 bases, leaving 9 bases between them. The CDR3 region is CSVEGASSYNEQFF. CDR3 in DNA: TGCAGCGTTGAGGGGGCCTCCTCCTACAATGAGCAGTTCTTC.

The chain combines TRBV4-1 with TRBJ2-3; TRBD1 is a possible D gene (5 bases). CDR1 MGHRA and CDR2 YSYEKL come from the germline V gene. The CDR3 runs to 15 residues. The ends were cut back, 1 base at V and 1 base at J, with 9 bases in the middle. In DNA, the CDR3 is TGCGCCAGCAGCCAAGCTCGACAGTGCACAGATACGCAGTATTTT. Translation: CASSQARQCTDTQYF.

Comments on this clone: At the DNA level, this CDR3 is encoded by other sequences in the same sample as well. The rearrangement uses TRBV20-1 and TRBJ2-7; D ambiguous. Per germline, CDR1 DFQATT and CDR2 SNEGSKA (reference sequence). The CDR3 totals 11 residues. With 3 bases removed from V and 3 bases from J, the gap between germline ends came to 6 bases. The CDR3 DNA follows: TGCAGTGCTAGGGACGGCTACGAGCAGTACTTC. It is translated as CSARDGYEQYF.

The chain couples TRBV5-1 to TRBJ1-2, with D unclear. Germline V gives CDR1 SGHRS, CDR2 YFSETQ. CDR3 length: 17 amino acids. V was trimmed by 0 bases and J by 2 bases, leaving 17 bases between them. CDR3 nucleotide sequence: TGCGCCAGCAGCTTGGGACTATTAACGGCTCTCAACTATGGCTACACCTTC. Residues: CASSLGLLTALNYGYTF. Variable domain in full (rest from reference TRBV5-1 and TRBJ1-2): KAGVTQTPRYLIKTRGQQVTLSCSPISGHRSVSWYQQTPGQGLQFLFEYFSETQRNKGNFPGRFSGRQFSNSRSEMNVSTLELGDSALYLCASSLGLLTALNYGYTFGSGTRLTVV.

This clone was counted once. The chain employs TRBV5-5 and TRBJ1-1; D gene ambiguous. The CDR3 has 13 residues. Germline CDR1 SGHKS, CDR2 YYEKEE (reference sequence). The ends were cut back, 2 bases at V and 0 bases at J, with 5 bases in the middle. CDR3 nucleotide sequence: TGTGCCAGCAGCTTCGAAGTGAACACTGAAGCTTTCTTT. Translating gives CASSFEVNTEAFF.

The rearrangement links TRBV30 to TRBJ2-3; D is uncertain. Germline V CDR1 and CDR2: GTSNPN, SVGIG (reference sequence). The CDR3 covers 13 residues. V gave up 0 bases and J gave up 2 bases, with 6 bases separating them. CDR3 loop: CAWSVTYTDTQYF. CDR3 sequence (DNA): TGTGCCTGGAGTGTAACCTACACAGATACGCAGTATTTT. Full variable domain (remainder filled in from reference TRBV30 and TRBJ2-3): SQTIHQWPATLVQPVGSPLSLECTVEGTSNPNLYWYRQAAGRGLQLLFYSVGIGQISSEVPQNLSASRPQDRQFILSSKKLLLSDSGFYLCAWSVTYTDTQYFGPGTRLTVL.

The rearrangement uses TRBV7-8 and TRBJ2-3; the D gene is possibly TRBD2 (5 bases). The CDR3 length is 13 residues. The V end was cut by 5 bases, the J end by 2 bases, with 8 bases between. Germline CDR1 and CDR2: SGHVS and FQNEAQ. CDR3 nucleotides: TGTGCCAGCAGCCCTAGCCCCACAGATACGCAGTATTTT. Encoded protein: CASSPSPTDTQYF.

The chain combines TRBV7-9 with TRBJ2-5; possible D gene TRBD2, 5 bases. The CDR3 has 12 amino acids. The germline CDR1 and CDR2 sequences are SEHNR and FQNEAQ (reference sequence). The germline V and J ends were trimmed by 7 bases and 11 bases, with 17 bases remaining between them. Here the CDR3 reads CASTHPGGEQYF. The DNA for the CDR3 is TGTGCCAGCACCCACCCGGGTGGGGAGCAGTACTTC.

This clone occurred a few times. V is TRBV7-9 and J is TRBJ2-1; D might be TRBD2 (6 bases). The CDR3 consists of 16 residues. Germline CDR1 is SEHNR and CDR2 is FQNEAQ (reference sequence). Trimming took 5 bases from V and 9 from J, leaving 23 bases between them. Here the CDR3 reads CASSPTPGLIAIEQFF. CDR3 bases: TGTGCCAGCAGCCCAACTCCGGGACTTATCGCTATTGAGCAGTTCTTC.

The V gene is TRBV15, the J gene TRBJ2-7; D is possibly TRBD2 (5 bases). Germline V CDR1 and CDR2: LNHNV, YYDKDF (reference sequence). The CDR3 length is 16 residues. Trimming took 0 bases from V and 5 from J, leaving 17 bases between them. CDR3 in amino acids: CATSRDRPGSKHEQYF. Here the CDR3 DNA reads TGTGCCACCAGCAGAGATCGCCCGGGAAGTAAACACGAGCAGTACTTC.

The rearrangement links TRBV4-1 to TRBJ2-5; D call uncertain. The J call may not be correct, given that the DNA end is closer to TRBJ2-7. Per the germline V gene, CDR1 is MGHRA and CDR2 is YSYEKL. The CDR3 has 15 amino acids. Written as DNA, the CDR3 is TGCGCCAGCAGCCAAGAGGATTGGTATTCCTACGAGCAGTACTTC. Protein: CASSQEDWYSYEQYF.